This TCR beta chain was obtained from a study of immune characterization of retroperitoneal liposarcoma. MiXCR, run by TCRdb on the PCR reads, gives a single entry per CDR3 protein. The profile shows approximately 9,000 distinct CDR3 sequences, roughly 25% of them singletons. Between the trimmed V and J ends, which lost 7 bases and 4 bases, there was a span of 17 bases. The CDR3 runs to 15 residues. The V gene's germline CDR1 is MNHNS and CDR2 SASEGT. Material for sequencing was tumor tissue. The receptor was isolated from a male donor with retroperitoneal liposarcoma. The V and J genes are TRBV6-1 and TRBJ1-5; tentative D call: TRBD1 (5 bases). CDR3 in amino acids: CASTISLRTNQPQHF. CDR3 in DNA: TGTGCCAGCACCATAAGCCTCCGGACAAATCAGCCCCAGCATTTT.